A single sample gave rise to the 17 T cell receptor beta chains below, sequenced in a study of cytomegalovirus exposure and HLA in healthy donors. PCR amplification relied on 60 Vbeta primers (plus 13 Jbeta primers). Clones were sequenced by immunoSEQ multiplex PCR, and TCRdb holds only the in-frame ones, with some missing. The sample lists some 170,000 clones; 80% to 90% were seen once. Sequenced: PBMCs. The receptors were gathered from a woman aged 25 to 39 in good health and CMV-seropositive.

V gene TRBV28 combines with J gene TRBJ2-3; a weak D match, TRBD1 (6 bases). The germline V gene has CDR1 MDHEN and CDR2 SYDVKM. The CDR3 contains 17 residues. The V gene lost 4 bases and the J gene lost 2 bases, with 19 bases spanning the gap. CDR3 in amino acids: CASSSLEQGFYTDTQYF. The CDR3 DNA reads TGTGCCAGCAGTTCTCTTGAACAGGGTTTTTACACAGATACGCAGTATTTT.

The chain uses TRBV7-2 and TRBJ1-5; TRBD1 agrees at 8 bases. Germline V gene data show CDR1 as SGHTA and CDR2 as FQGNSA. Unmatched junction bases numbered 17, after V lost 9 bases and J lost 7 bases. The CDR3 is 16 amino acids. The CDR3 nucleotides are TGTGCCAGGGGAGGGAATTTGGACAGGGCAGGGCAGCCCCAGCATTTT. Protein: CARGGNLDRAGQPQHF.

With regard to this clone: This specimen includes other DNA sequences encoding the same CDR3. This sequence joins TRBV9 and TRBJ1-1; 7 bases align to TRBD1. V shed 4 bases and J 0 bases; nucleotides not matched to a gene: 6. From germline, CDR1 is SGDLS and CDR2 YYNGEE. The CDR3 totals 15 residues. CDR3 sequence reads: CASSPRQGLNTEAFF. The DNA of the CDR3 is TGTGCCAGCAGCCCCAGACAGGGCCTGAACACTGAAGCTTTCTTT.

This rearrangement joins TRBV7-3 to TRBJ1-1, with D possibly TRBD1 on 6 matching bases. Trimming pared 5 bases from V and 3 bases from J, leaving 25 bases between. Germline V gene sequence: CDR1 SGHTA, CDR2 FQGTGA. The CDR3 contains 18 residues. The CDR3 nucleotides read TGTGCCAGCAGCCGAGAGGTACTGGTGACAGGAGGCTACACTGAAGCTTTCTTT. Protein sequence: CASSREVLVTGGYTEAFF.

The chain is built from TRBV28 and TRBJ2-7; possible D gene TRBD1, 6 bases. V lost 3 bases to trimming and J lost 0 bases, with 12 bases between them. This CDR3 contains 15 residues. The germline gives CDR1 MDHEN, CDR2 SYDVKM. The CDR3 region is CASSFPTGSSYEQYF. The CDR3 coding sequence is TGTGCCAGCAGTTTCCCGACAGGCAGCTCCTACGAGCAGTACTTC.

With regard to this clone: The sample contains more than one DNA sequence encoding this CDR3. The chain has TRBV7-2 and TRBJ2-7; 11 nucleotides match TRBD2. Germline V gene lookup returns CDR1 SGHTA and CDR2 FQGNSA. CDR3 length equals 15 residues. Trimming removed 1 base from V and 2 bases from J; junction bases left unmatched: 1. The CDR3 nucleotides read TGTGCCAGCAGCTTAGAACTAGCGGGGGCCTACGAGCAGTACTTC. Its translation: CASSLELAGAYEQYF.

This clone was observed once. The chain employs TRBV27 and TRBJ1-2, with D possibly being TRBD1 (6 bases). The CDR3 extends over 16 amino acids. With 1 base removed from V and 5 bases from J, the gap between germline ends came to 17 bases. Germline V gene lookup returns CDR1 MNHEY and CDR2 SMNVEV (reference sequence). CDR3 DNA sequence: TGTGCCAGCAGTTTATACAGGGTGGGGCTTCGGTATGGCTACACCTTC. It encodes CASSLYRVGLRYGYTF.

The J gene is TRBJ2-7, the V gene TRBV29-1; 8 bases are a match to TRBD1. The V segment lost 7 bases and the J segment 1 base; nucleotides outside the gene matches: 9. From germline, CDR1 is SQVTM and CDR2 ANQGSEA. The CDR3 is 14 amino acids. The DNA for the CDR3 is TGCAGCGCCTTTGGACAGGGCCTTTCCTACGAGCAGTACTTC. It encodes CSAFGQGLSYEQYF.

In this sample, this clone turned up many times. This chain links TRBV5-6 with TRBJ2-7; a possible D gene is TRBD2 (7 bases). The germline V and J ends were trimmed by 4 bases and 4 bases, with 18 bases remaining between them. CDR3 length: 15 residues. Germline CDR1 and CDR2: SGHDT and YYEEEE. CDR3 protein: CASSPGAGRGYEQYF. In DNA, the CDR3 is TGTGCCAGCAGCCCCGGGGCAGGGAGGGGGTACGAGCAGTACTTC.

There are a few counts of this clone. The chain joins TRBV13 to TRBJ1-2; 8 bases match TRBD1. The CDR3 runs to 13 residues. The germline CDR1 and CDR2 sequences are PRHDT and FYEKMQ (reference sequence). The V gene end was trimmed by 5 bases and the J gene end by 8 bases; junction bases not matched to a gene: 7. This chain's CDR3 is CASSPGQDPGYTF. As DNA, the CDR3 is TGTGCCAGCAGCCCGGGACAGGACCCGGGCTACACCTTC.

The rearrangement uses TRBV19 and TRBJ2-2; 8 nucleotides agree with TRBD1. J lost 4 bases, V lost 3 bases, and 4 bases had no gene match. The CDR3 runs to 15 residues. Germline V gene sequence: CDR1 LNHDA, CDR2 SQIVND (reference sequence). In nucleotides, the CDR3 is TGTGCCAGTAGTATCTTGGGACAGGCCACCGGGGAGCTGTTTTTT. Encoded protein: CASSILGQATGELFF.

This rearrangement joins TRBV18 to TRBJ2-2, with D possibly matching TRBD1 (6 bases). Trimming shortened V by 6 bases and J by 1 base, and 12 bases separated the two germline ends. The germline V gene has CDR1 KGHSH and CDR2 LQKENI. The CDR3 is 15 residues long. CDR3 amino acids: CASSTLTGNTGELFF. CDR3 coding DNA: TGTGCCAGCTCGACACTGACAGGGAACACCGGGGAGCTGTTTTTT.

The CDR3 region has the DNA TGCGCCAGCAGCCAAAGGCAGGGTCTGACTGAAGCTTTCTTT. Protein sequence: CASSQRQGLTEAFF. V and J are TRBV4-1 and TRBJ1-1; possible D gene TRBD1, 5 bases. V lost 2 bases, J lost 5 bases, and 12 bases lay in between. This CDR3 has 14 residues. Germline V gene data show CDR1 as MGHRA and CDR2 as YSYEKL.

In DNA, the CDR3 is TGTGCCAGCAGTTCCCCCGGAGCGAGCTACGAGCAGTACTTC. It codes for CASSSPGASYEQYF. This rearrangement joins TRBV6-5 to TRBJ2-7; D is uncertain. This CDR3 has 14 amino acids. Deletions cut 4 bases from V and 3 bases from J, with 13 bases between. The germline CDR1 and CDR2 sequences are MNHEY and SVGAGI.

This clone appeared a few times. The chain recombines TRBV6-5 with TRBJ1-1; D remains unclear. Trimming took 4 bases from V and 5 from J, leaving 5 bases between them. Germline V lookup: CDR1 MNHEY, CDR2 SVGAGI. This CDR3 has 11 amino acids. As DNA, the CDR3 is TGTGCCAGCAGTTTCTTAACTGAAGCTTTCTTT. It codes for CASSFLTEAFF.

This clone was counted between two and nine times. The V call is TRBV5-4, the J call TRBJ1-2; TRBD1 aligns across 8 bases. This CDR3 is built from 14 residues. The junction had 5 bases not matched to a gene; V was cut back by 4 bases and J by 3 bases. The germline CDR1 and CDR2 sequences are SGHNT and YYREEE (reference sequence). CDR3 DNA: TGTGCCAGCAGCACCTTGGACAGGGACTATGGCTACACCTTC. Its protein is CASSTLDRDYGYTF.

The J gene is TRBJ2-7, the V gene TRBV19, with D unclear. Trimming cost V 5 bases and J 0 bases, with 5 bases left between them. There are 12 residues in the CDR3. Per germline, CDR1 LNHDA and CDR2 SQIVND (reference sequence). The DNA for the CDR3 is TGTGCCAGTAGTTCAGGCTCCTACGAGCAGTACTTC. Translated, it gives CASSSGSYEQYF.